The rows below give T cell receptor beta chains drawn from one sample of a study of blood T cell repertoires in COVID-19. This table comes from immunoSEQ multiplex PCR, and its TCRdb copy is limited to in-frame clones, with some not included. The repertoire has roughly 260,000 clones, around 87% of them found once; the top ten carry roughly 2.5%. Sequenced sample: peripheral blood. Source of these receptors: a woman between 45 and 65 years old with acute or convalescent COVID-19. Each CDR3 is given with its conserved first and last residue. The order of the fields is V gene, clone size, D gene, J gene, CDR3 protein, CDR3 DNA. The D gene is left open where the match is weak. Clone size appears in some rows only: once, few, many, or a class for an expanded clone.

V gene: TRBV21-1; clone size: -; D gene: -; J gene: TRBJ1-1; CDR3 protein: CASRTGQYEAFF; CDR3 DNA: TGTGCCAGCAGGACAGGACAGTATGAAGCTTTCTTT
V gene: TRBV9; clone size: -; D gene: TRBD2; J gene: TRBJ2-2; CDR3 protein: CASSVGLGTTNTGELFF; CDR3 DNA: TGTGCCAGCAGCGTAGGGTTGGGGACTACGAACACCGGGGAGCTGTTTTTT
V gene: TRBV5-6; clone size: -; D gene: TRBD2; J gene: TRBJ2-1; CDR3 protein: CASSLVASGNYNEQFF; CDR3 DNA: TGTGCCAGCAGCTTGGTGGCTAGCGGCAACTACAATGAGCAGTTCTTC
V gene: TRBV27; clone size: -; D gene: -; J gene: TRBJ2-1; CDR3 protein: CASSLTSRGYNEQFF; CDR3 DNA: TGTGCCAGCAGTTTAACTAGCAGGGGGTACAATGAGCAGTTCTTC
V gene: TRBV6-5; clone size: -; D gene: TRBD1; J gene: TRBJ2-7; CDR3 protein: CASSPRTGDYEQYF; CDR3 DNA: TGTGCCAGCAGTCCCCGGACAGGGGACTACGAGCAGTACTTC
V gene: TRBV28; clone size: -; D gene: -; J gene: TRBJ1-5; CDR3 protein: CASRTSRAHQPQHF; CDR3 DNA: TGTGCCAGCCGTACAAGCAGGGCCCATCAGCCCCAGCATTTT
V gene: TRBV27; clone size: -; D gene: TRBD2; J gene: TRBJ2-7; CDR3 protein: CASSPGGLAGQKRQQYF; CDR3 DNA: TGTGCCAGCAGCCCTGGGGGACTAGCGGGCCAAAAGAGGCAGCAGTACTTC
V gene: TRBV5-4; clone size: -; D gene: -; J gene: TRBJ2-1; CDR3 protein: CASSLFSGGHNEQFF; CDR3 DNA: TGTGCCAGCAGCTTATTTAGCGGTGGGCACAATGAGCAGTTCTTC
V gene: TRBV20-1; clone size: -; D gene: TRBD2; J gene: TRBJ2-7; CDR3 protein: CSASGTSGVSSEYF; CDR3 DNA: TGCAGTGCTAGTGGTACTAGCGGAGTATCCTCGGAGTACTTC
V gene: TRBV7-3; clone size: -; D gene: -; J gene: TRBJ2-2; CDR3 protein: CASSLQGGSNTGELFF; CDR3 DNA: TGTGCCAGCAGCTTACAGGGGGGATCGAACACCGGGGAGCTGTTTTTT
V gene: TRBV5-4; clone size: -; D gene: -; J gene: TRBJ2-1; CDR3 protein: CASSLALSSYNEQFF; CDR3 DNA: TGTGCCAGCAGCTTGGCTCTGAGCTCCTACAATGAGCAGTTCTTC
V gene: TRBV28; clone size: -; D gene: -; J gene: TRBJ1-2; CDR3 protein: CASTVGQYGYTF; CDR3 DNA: TGTGCCAGCACTGTGGGCCAGTATGGCTACACCTTC
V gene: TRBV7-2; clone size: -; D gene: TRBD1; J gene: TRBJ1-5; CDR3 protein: CASSHGTGAVRPQHF; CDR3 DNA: TGTGCCAGCAGCCACGGGACAGGGGCCGTGAGGCCCCAGCATTTT
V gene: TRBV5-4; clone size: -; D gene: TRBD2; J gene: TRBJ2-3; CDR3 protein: CASSLAGGTDTQYF; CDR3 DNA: TGTGCCAGCAGCTTAGCGGGAGGCACAGATACGCAGTATTTT
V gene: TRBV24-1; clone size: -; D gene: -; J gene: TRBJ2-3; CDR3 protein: CATSDLGQGTDTQYF; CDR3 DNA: TGTGCCACCAGTGATTTAGGGCAGGGGACAGATACGCAGTATTTT
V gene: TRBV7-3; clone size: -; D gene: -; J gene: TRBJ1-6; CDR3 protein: CASSLSRNSPLHF; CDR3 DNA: TGTGCCAGCAGCTTATCTAGGAATTCACCCCTCCACTTT
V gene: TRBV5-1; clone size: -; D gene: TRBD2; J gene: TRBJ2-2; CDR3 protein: CASSLGTSGNTGELFF; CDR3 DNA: TGCGCCAGCAGCTTAGGGACTAGCGGGAACACCGGGGAGCTGTTTTTT
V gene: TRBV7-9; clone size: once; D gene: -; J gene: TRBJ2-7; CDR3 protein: CASSLGRDSYSYEQYF; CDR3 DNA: TGTGCCAGCAGCTTAGGTCGAGACAGTTATTCCTACGAGCAGTACTTC
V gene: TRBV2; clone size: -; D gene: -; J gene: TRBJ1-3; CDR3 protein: CASSQTNGNTIYF; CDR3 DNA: TGTGCCAGCAGTCAGACTAATGGAAACACCATATATTTT
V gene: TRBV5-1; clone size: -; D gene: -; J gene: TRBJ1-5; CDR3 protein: CASSLEAGGGQPQHF; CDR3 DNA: TGCGCCAGCAGCTTGGAAGCGGGGGGCGGTCAGCCCCAGCATTTT
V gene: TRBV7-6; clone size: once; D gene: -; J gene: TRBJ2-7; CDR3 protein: CASSSPGGGGYEQYF; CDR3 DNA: TGTGCCAGCAGCTCCCCTGGGGGCGGGGGCTACGAGCAGTACTTC
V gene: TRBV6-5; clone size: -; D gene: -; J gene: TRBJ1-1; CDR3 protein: CASSPEDRMNTEAFF; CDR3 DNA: TGTGCCAGCAGTCCCGAGGACAGAATGAACACTGAAGCTTTCTTT
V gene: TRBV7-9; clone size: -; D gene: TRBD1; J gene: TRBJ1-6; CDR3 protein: CASSSGDSYNSPLHF; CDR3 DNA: TGTGCCAGCAGCTCGGGGGACAGCTATAATTCACCCCTCCACTTT
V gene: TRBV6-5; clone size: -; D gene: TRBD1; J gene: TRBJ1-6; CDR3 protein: CASRDRVKDSPLHF; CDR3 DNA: TGTGCCAGCAGAGACAGGGTAAAGGATTCACCCCTCCACTTT
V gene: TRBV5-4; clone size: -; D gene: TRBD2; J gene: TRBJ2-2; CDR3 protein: CASSKAGAGTGELFF; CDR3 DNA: TGTGCCAGCAGTAAAGCGGGAGCCGGCACCGGGGAGCTGTTTTTT
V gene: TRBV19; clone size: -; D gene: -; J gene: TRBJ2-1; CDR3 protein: CASTKGLKFYNEQFF; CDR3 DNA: TGTGCCAGTACCAAGGGACTGAAATTTTACAATGAGCAGTTCTTC
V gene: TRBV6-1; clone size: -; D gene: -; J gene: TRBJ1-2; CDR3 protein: CASSESLVELNYGYTF; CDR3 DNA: TGTGCCAGCAGTGAAAGCCTAGTCGAATTAAACTATGGCTACACCTTC